Each of the 17 T cell receptor beta chains below was sequenced from the same sample in a study of T-cell memory formation after mild COVID-19 (dated by TCRdb to 2020 to 2022). The receptor library was made with 5' RACE. Instrument on record: Illumina NovaSeq 6000. TCRdb reprocessing: public reads trimmed at Q25 with fastp, clones called with MiXCR, in-frame beta chains kept. Each CDR3 protein gets just one entry, which takes the most common genes and DNA from the rows behind it. A total of approximately 580,000 distinct CDR3 sequences appear in this sample, approximately 20% of them only once. Jointly, the top ten make up about an eighth of the sample. Sample: PBMCs or a T cell subset sorted from them (not recorded which). The receptor source for this set is an adult woman who had mild COVID-19 (a few samples of this study predate the infection). The sample titles of this study are shuffled in the database, so cell type and time point are left out; the donor was told from shared clones.

The sample holds a few counts of this clonotype. J is TRBJ2-7 and V is TRBV4-3; perhaps TRBD2 as D (5 bases). This CDR3 has 15 amino acids. Germline V CDR1 and CDR2: LGHNA, YSLEER. The V and J ends lost 4 bases and 6 bases respectively, with 19 bases between them. The CDR3: CASSRTRGHLGEQYF. The DNA of the CDR3 is TGCGCCAGCAGCCGAACTAGAGGGCATCTTGGCGAGCAGTACTTC.

The chain carries TRBV7-2 and TRBJ2-2; the D gene is possibly TRBD1 (5 bases). The CDR3 covers 16 residues. The V and J ends lost 4 bases and 0 bases respectively, with 12 bases between them. Germline V gene sequence: CDR1 SGHTA, CDR2 FQGNSA. The CDR3 DNA reads as TGTGCCAGCAGCTCTTCAGGGTTCGCGAACACCGGGGAGCTGTTTTTT. Its translation is CASSSSGFANTGELFF.

The chain has TRBV20-1 and TRBJ1-1; a possible D gene is TRBD1 (5 bases). This CDR3 is built from 12 residues. Germline CDR1 and CDR2: DFQATT and SNEGSKA (reference sequence). V was cut by 6 bases and J by 10 bases, with 18 bases left in between. The CDR3 sequence is CSARDPYLRAFF. CDR3 nucleotides: TGCAGTGCCCGGGACCCGTACCTGAGAGCTTTCTTT.

This clonotype came up a few times. The chain links TRBV12-3 or TRBV12-4 to TRBJ1-2; a possible D gene is TRBD1 (5 bases). This CDR3 contains 15 residues. V was trimmed by 1 base and J by 5 bases, leaving 14 bases between them. The CDR3 DNA is TGTGCCAGCAGTTTAGGGGCCGGGACCGTGTATGGCTACACCTTC. This translates into CASSLGAGTVYGYTF.

The J gene is TRBJ2-3, the V gene TRBV12-3 or TRBV12-4; no clear D. With 5 bases removed from V and 0 bases from J, the gap between germline ends came to 9 bases. CDR3 length: 14 residues. The CDR3 nucleotides are TGTGCCAGCAGTCGTCGGAGCAGCACAGATACGCAGTATTTT. This gives the protein CASSRRSSTDTQYF.

This clonotype came up a few times. This chain joins TRBV5-1 and TRBJ2-7; D is perhaps TRBD1 (5 bases). Trimming stripped 5 bases from V and 2 bases from J, with 17 bases between. There are 15 residues in the CDR3. The germline V gene has CDR1 SGHRS and CDR2 YFSETQ. CDR3 sequence reads: CASSTDTGFPYEQYF. The DNA of the CDR3 is TGCGCCAGCAGTACTGACACAGGATTTCCCTACGAGCAGTACTTC.

This clonotype was seen a few times. The rearrangement joins TRBV12-3 or TRBV12-4 to TRBJ2-1, with 14 bases fitting TRBD2. The length of the CDR3 is 16 residues. Germline trimming cut 7 bases from V and 4 bases from J; bases unmatched to any gene: 6. The CDR3 reads CASIRTSGGKYNEQFF. CDR3 in DNA: TGTGCCAGCATTAGGACTAGCGGGGGGAAGTACAATGAGCAGTTCTTC.

This clonotype showed up just a few times. The gene calls are TRBV20-1 and TRBJ1-1, with D possibly being TRBD1 (5 bases). From germline, CDR1 is DFQATT and CDR2 SNEGSKA (reference sequence). Deletions cut 5 bases from V and 4 bases from J, with 20 bases between. This CDR3 spans 15 amino acids. CDR3 nucleotides: TGCAGTGCTGGGGGTTCTTTGACAGTTGGCACTGAAGCTTTCTTT. Amino acids: CSAGGSLTVGTEAFF.

The rearrangement uses TRBV28 and TRBJ2-2, with a tentative D call TRBD2 (6 bases). This CDR3 region has 13 residues. Trimming removed 10 bases at V and 6 bases at J, with 15 bases between. The germline CDR1 and CDR2 sequences are MDHEN and SYDVKM. The CDR3 DNA reads as TGTGCCACCGGCGGGGAGAAGCCCGGGGAGCTGTTTTTT. Amino acids: CATGGEKPGELFF.

The CDR3 region has the DNA TGTGCCAGCAGCTTCGGCGGGAGGAAGACCTACGAGCAGTACTTC. It yields the protein CASSFGGRKTYEQYF. V usage is TRBV13 and J usage is TRBJ2-7, with TRBD2 matching 8 bases. Germline CDR1 PRHDT, CDR2 FYEKMQ (reference sequence). This CDR3 contains 15 residues. After removal of 3 bases from V and 2 bases from J, the junction contained 6 bases not matched to a gene.

The rearrangement joins TRBV6-6 to TRBJ2-1; 9 bases match TRBD1. Germline V CDR1 and CDR2: MNHNY, SVGAGI (reference sequence). V was pared by 5 bases and J by 9 bases, with 8 bases of the junction left unmatched. The CDR3 length is 14 residues. The CDR3 DNA reads TGTGCCAGCAGTGAACCGGGACAGGGAATTGAGCAGTTCTTC. This sequence encodes CASSEPGQGIEQFF.

This clonotype has only a few counts. This chain joins TRBV7-3 and TRBJ2-7, with 7 bases lining up with TRBD2. This CDR3 comprises 15 residues. The V gene end was trimmed by 5 bases and the J gene end by 4 bases; junction bases not matched to a gene: 11. Germline V gene lookup returns CDR1 SGHTA and CDR2 FQGTGA. In DNA, the CDR3 is TGTGCCAGCAGCCCTTCTGGGCTAGCGGAGTACGAGCAGTACTTC. It codes for CASSPSGLAEYEQYF.

This clonotype showed up just a few times. The genes are TRBV7-2 and TRBJ2-1; 14 nucleotides line up with TRBD2. This CDR3 comprises 15 residues. With V trimmed by 6 bases and J by 8 bases, 6 bases remained unmatched. Germline-derived CDR1 and CDR2 are SGHTA and FQGNSA. CDR3 DNA sequence: TGTGCCAGCAGGCAATCGGGACTAGCGGGAGATGAGCAGTTCTTC. Translating gives CASRQSGLAGDEQFF. The whole variable domain, filled in from reference TRBV7-2 and TRBJ2-1, reads GAGVSQSPSNKVTEKGKDVELRCDPISGHTALYWYRQSLGQGLEFLIYFQGNSAPDKSGLPSDRFSAERTGGSVSTLTIQRTQQEDSAVYLCASRQSGLAGDEQFFGPGTRLTVL.

This clonotype showed up just a few times. V is TRBV29-1 and J is TRBJ2-5; D unresolved. The CDR3 spans 10 residues. V lost 6 bases to trimming and J lost 6 bases, with 8 bases between them. Looked up from germline, CDR1 is SQVTM and CDR2 is ANQGSEA. The CDR3 loop reads CSVDDQTQYF. In nucleotides, the CDR3 is TGCAGCGTAGACGACCAGACCCAGTACTTC.

This clonotype was seen repeatedly, ten times or more. The chain uses TRBV11-2 and TRBJ2-2; perhaps TRBD1 as D (5 bases). Looked up from germline, CDR1 is SGHAT and CDR2 is FQNNGV. This CDR3 spans 15 amino acids. Deletions cut 6 bases from V and 5 bases from J, with 16 bases between. This chain's CDR3 is CASSYQTAPTGELFF. CDR3 bases: TGTGCCAGCAGTTATCAGACAGCTCCTACCGGGGAGCTGTTTTTT.

V gene TRBV20-1 combines with J gene TRBJ2-7; D is uncertain. Germline CDR1 and CDR2: DFQATT and SNEGSKA (reference sequence). The germline V and J ends were trimmed by 1 base and 0 bases, with 19 bases remaining between them. This CDR3 region has 17 residues. The CDR3 sequence: CSARAVTIFSDSYEQYF. Here the CDR3 DNA reads TGCAGTGCTAGAGCGGTGACAATCTTTTCGGACTCCTACGAGCAGTACTTC.

This clonotype was seen a handful of times. The rearrangement links TRBV5-1 to TRBJ2-5; a possible D gene is TRBD2 (5 bases). The germline V and J ends were trimmed by 5 bases and 3 bases, with 20 bases remaining between them. The CDR3 loop spans 16 amino acids. Germline V gene data show CDR1 as SGHRS and CDR2 as YFSETQ. CDR3: CASSDGDYPFEETQYF. The CDR3 bases are TGCGCCAGCAGTGACGGCGACTACCCCTTTGAAGAGACCCAGTACTTC.